Presented here are 22 T cell receptor beta chains from one specimen sequenced in a study of T-cell reconstitution after alpha-beta-depleted transplantation in children. Unique molecular identifiers were incorporated into the prepared TCRbeta library. One entry per CDR3 protein, called by TCRdb with MiXCR from the PCR reads. The sample carries some 640,000 distinct CDR3 sequences, about 15% recorded once. The sample was PBMCs from the stem cell graft donor, taken from the stem cell graft. Source of these receptors: a human donor who donated a stem cell graft to a child with acute myeloid leukemia.

This clonotype occurred many times. The chain links TRBV20-1 to TRBJ1-2; D is ambiguous. Germline CDR1 and CDR2: DFQATT and SNEGSKA (reference sequence). The ends were cut back, 3 bases at V and 4 bases at J, with 18 bases in the middle. This CDR3 has 15 residues. The CDR3 nucleotides read TGCAGTGCTAGTAATTTCAGAGCTTCGTTCTATGGCTACACCTTC. It encodes CSASNFRASFYGYTF.

J is TRBJ2-2 and V is TRBV29-1; 8 bases are a match to TRBD1. Germline-derived CDR1 and CDR2 are SQVTM and ANQGSEA. The CDR3 is made up of 13 amino acids. V was pared by 7 bases and J by 2 bases, with 3 bases of the junction left unmatched. The CDR3 spells CSATGVNTGELFF. In nucleotides, the CDR3 is TGCAGCGCGACAGGGGTTAACACCGGGGAGCTGTTTTTT.

This clonotype was found many times. The rearrangement uses TRBV24-1 and TRBJ2-1, with D uncertain. CDR3 length: 16 residues. With 3 bases removed from V and 0 bases from J, the gap between germline ends came to 11 bases. Germline CDR1 reads KGHDR; CDR2 reads SFDVKD. DNA for the CDR3: TGTGCCACCAGTGATGCGCGCAGAAGCTCCTACAATGAGCAGTTCTTC. This translates into CATSDARRSSYNEQFF.

This clonotype was observed many times. This chain joins TRBV20-1 and TRBJ2-7; 8 nucleotides agree with TRBD1. Trimming cost V 1 base and J 3 bases; bases outside gene matches: 2. The CDR3 has 13 residues. Germline V CDR1 and CDR2: DFQATT, SNEGSKA (reference sequence). The CDR3 loop is CSARGTGNYEQYF. The CDR3 DNA is TGCAGTGCTAGAGGGACAGGGAACTACGAGCAGTACTTC.

This chain connects TRBV20-1 to TRBJ1-5; no definite D call. Trimming removed 6 bases at V and 4 bases at J, with 16 bases between. From germline, CDR1 is DFQATT and CDR2 SNEGSKA (reference sequence). The CDR3 has 14 amino acids. DNA of the CDR3: TGCAGTGCCCAAGAGGGCGCTATAAATCAGCCCCAGCATTTT. This gives the protein CSAQEGAINQPQHF.

The chain combines TRBV12-3 or TRBV12-4 with TRBJ1-1; tentative D call: TRBD1 (5 bases). This CDR3 region has 13 residues. With 4 bases removed from V and 9 bases from J, the gap between germline ends came to 15 bases. The CDR3 nucleotides are TGTGCCAGCAGTTCCGGGGGAGATAAGAAAGCTTTCTTT. This codes for CASSSGGDKKAFF.

This rearrangement joins TRBV9 to TRBJ2-3; D is unclear. Trimming took off 3 bases at V and 3 bases at J, with 17 bases between the two ends. CDR1 is SGDLS and CDR2 is YYNGEE in the germline V gene. The CDR3 runs 16 residues. The DNA for the CDR3 is TGTGCCAGCAGCGCCTTCGCCCCGACTGGTACAGATACGCAGTATTTT. Encoded protein: CASSAFAPTGTDTQYF.

This clonotype was observed a handful of times. This chain links TRBV12-3 or TRBV12-4 with TRBJ1-1; D may be TRBD1 (5 bases). This CDR3 contains 16 residues. Trimming took 6 bases from V and 0 from J, leaving 17 bases between them. The CDR3 bases are TGTGCCAGCAGGGCTGCAGGGTTGGGGATGAACACTGAAGCTTTCTTT. This codes for CASRAAGLGMNTEAFF.

This clonotype was detected only a few times. This chain uses TRBV7-2 with TRBJ1-5; TRBD1 is a possible D gene (6 bases). The germline CDR1 and CDR2 sequences are SGHTA and FQGNSA. Trimming took 3 bases from V and 2 from J, leaving 11 bases between them. The CDR3 contains 15 residues. The CDR3 sequence: CASSLSYRGNQPQHF. In DNA form, the CDR3 reads TGTGCCAGCAGCTTGAGTTACAGGGGCAATCAGCCCCAGCATTTT.

This clonotype was counted many times. J is TRBJ2-7 and V is TRBV5-1; D may be TRBD1 (6 bases). This CDR3 region has 15 residues. V lost 0 bases and J 3 bases, leaving 13 bases between the germline ends. Germline V gene data show CDR1 as SGHRS and CDR2 as YFSETQ. The CDR3 sequence is CASSLESRRGYEQYF. DNA of the CDR3: TGCGCCAGCAGCTTGGAGAGCCGCAGGGGCTACGAGCAGTACTTC.

The sample holds many counts of this clonotype. The chain employs TRBV7-2 and TRBJ2-7; D not resolved. The CDR3 has 12 amino acids. CDR1 and CDR2 from the germline V gene are SGHTA and FQGNSA. The ends were cut back, 0 bases at V and 3 bases at J, with 3 bases in the middle. The CDR3 sequence is CASSLADYEQYF. The CDR3 nucleotides are TGTGCCAGCAGCTTAGCCGACTACGAGCAGTACTTC. Full variable domain (outside the CDR3, taken from reference TRBV7-2 and TRBJ2-7): GAGVSQSPSNKVTEKGKDVELRCDPISGHTALYWYRQSLGQGLEFLIYFQGNSAPDKSGLPSDRFSAERTGGSVSTLTIQRTQQEDSAVYLCASSLADYEQYFGPGTRLTVT.

This clonotype was detected ten times or more. V is TRBV12-3 or TRBV12-4 and J is TRBJ1-2; D not certain. The V end was cut by 0 bases, the J end by 4 bases, with 9 bases between. The CDR3 contains 14 residues. The CDR3 sequence: CASSLALTSYGYTF. CDR3 bases: TGTGCCAGCAGTTTAGCGCTAACATCCTATGGCTACACCTTC.

The V call is TRBV7-8, the J call TRBJ2-3; D not resolved. This CDR3 comprises 12 residues. Germline CDR1 SGHVS, CDR2 FQNEAQ. The V and J ends lost 1 base and 10 bases respectively, with 9 bases between them. The chain's CDR3 is CASSLDQVPQYF. The CDR3 coding sequence is TGTGCCAGCAGCTTAGACCAAGTTCCGCAGTATTTT.

The V gene is TRBV5-4, the J gene TRBJ2-5, with 14 bases matching TRBD2. Unmatched junction bases numbered 9, after V lost 3 bases and J lost 2 bases. CDR3 length equals 18 residues. CDR1 and CDR2 from the germline V gene are SGHNT and YYREEE (reference sequence). The CDR3 bases are TGTGCCAGCAGCTCCCCATATCGACTAGCGGGGGGGCAAGAGACCCAGTACTTC. Translating gives CASSSPYRLAGGQETQYF.

This chain connects TRBV7-2 to TRBJ2-7; the D gene is possibly TRBD1 (6 bases). The CDR3 runs 13 residues. Germline CDR1 reads SGHTA; CDR2 reads FQGNSA. The V end was cut by 1 base, the J end by 4 bases, with 8 bases between. The CDR3 DNA reads as TGTGCCAGCAGCTTAGGGGGACATTACGAGCAGTACTTC. It yields the protein CASSLGGHYEQYF.

This clonotype was recorded many times. Its ends do not fully match the called genes, so a read error is possible. V usage is TRBV12-3 or TRBV12-4 and J usage is TRBJ2-1, with D perhaps assigned TRBD1 or TRBD2 (5 bases each). The CDR3 covers 13 residues. In DNA form, the CDR3 reads TGCGCCAGCAGCTTGGGGGAGTACAATGAGCAGTTCTTC. This translates into CASSLGEYNEQFF.

For this clonotype: A much larger clone lies one base from this, so it may be a read error. The rearrangement links TRBV7-6 to TRBJ2-5, with 8 positions matching TRBD2. This CDR3 is built from 15 residues. The germline V gene has CDR1 SGHVS and CDR2 FNYEAQ. V dropped 4 bases and J dropped 2; count of bases not matched to a gene: 6. CDR3 DNA sequence: TGTGCCAGCAGCTCCGAAGCGGGGGAACAAGAGACCCAGTACTTC. Encoded protein: CASSSEAGEQETQYF.

The rearrangement joins TRBV20-1 to TRBJ1-5; TRBD1 is a possible D gene (6 bases). The CDR3 has 17 residues. Germline V gives CDR1 DFQATT, CDR2 SNEGSKA (reference sequence). Trimming pared 5 bases from V and 0 bases from J, leaving 20 bases between. The CDR3 DNA is TGCAGTGCTGAGGGGGAGAGAGGGGCTTTTAGCAATCAGCCCCAGCATTTT. Translation gives CSAEGERGAFSNQPQHF.

This clonotype was observed a handful of times. The chain uses TRBV12-3 or TRBV12-4 and TRBJ2-7; 8 nucleotides align to TRBD1. CDR3 length: 15 amino acids. Trimming removed 5 bases from V and 7 bases from J; junction bases left unmatched: 13. The CDR3 DNA reads as TGTGCCAGCAGTGCACCGGGACAGGCCCTGGCAGAGCAGTACTTC. It translates to CASSAPGQALAEQYF.

The V and J genes are TRBV28 and TRBJ1-1; D call uncertain. The CDR3 loop spans 12 amino acids. Germline V CDR1 and CDR2: MDHEN, SYDVKM. V gave up 4 bases and J gave up 10 bases, with 13 bases separating them. The CDR3 protein is CASSSPTPGAFF. The CDR3 bases are TGTGCCAGCAGTTCCCCGACGCCCGGAGCTTTCTTT.

The V and J genes are TRBV24-1 and TRBJ2-2; D may correspond to TRBD1 or TRBD2 (5 bases each). V was trimmed by 12 bases and J by 3 bases, leaving 13 bases between them. CDR3 length: 13 amino acids. The germline gives CDR1 KGHDR, CDR2 SFDVKD. The CDR3 loop reads CAARDHYTGELFF. CDR3 nucleotides: TGTGCCGCTCGGGACCATTACACCGGGGAGCTGTTTTTT.

The chain is built from TRBV27 and TRBJ1-1; TRBD1 is a possible D gene (5 bases). The CDR3 extends over 15 amino acids. Germline V gives CDR1 MNHEY, CDR2 SMNVEV (reference sequence). Trimming removed 2 bases from V and 2 bases from J, with 12 bases in between. The CDR3 bases are TGTGCCAGCAGTTTAAAGCGGGGGATCAACACTGAAGCTTTCTTT. Its protein is CASSLKRGINTEAFF.